In its sample, the clone carrying this T cell receptor (beta chain) ranks as medium-sized (0.01 to 0.1%). Its antigen remains unknown. The data are from a study of read filtering for tumor transcriptome and immune sequencing. Overall study results and limits: This fraction held mixed bone marrow immune cells after CD138-negative sorting.

The library was built from about 370 ng RNA with molecular barcoded adaptors for alpha/delta and beta/gamma chains. TCRdb re-called the reads through MiXCR, storing one row per CDR3 protein. Among about 5,200 distinct CDR3 sequences, roughly 21% were seen once, and the ten largest hold approximately 20%. The CDR3 sequence is 14 residues long. The germline V and J ends were trimmed by 2 bases and 8 bases, with 15 bases remaining between them. The germline V gene has CDR1 MNHEY and CDR2 SMNVEV (reference sequence). This chain joins TRBV27 and TRBJ1-2, with D uncertain. This TCR was recovered from a donor aged 40 or older with multiple myeloma. The sequenced sample consisted of a population of CD138-negative cells sorted from bone marrow. CDR3 sequence (DNA): TGTGCCAGCAGTTTAGGGCCCGTTTGGGGAGGCTACACCTTC. Translation gives CASSLGPVWGGYTF.